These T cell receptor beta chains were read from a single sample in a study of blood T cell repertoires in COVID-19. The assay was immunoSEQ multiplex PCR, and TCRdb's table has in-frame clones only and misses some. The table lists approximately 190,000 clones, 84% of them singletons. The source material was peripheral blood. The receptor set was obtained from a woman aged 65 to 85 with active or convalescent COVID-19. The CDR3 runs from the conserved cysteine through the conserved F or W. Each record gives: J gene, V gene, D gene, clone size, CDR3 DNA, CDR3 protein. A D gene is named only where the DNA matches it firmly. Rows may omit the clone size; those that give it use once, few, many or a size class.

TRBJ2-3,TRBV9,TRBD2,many,TGTGCCAGCAAGAGAGCTAGCGGGAGAGGAGATACGCAGTATTTT,CASKRASGRGDTQYF
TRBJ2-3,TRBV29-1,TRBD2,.,TGCAGCTTAGACCGGGACTACCCCACAGATACGCAGTATTTT,CSLDRDYPTDTQYF
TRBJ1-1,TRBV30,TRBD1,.,TGTGCCTGGAGAGGGACAGGGGGATTGGGCACTGAAGCTTTCTTT,CAWRGTGGLGTEAFF
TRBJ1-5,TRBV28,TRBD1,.,TGTGCCAGCAGTTTAAGGGGGCTGGGCAATCAGCCCCAGCATTTT,CASSLRGLGNQPQHF
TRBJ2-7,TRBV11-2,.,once,TGTGCCAGCAGCTTTAGCCCGACAGCCGCCTCCTACGAGCAGTACTTC,CASSFSPTAASYEQYF
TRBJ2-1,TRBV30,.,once,TGTGCCTGGGTCTCCGGGAGTGGCTCCTACAATGAGCAGTTCTTC,CAWVSGSGSYNEQFF
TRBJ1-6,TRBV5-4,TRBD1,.,TGTGCCAGCAGCTCCGAGACAGGGGGCAAAGGGTCACCCCTCCACTTT,CASSSETGGKGSPLHF
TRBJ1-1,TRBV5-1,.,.,TGCGCCAGCAGCCCCCCCACCTCAGGGGTGTCCACTGAAGCTTTCTTT,CASSPPTSGVSTEAFF
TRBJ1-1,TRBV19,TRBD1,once,TGTGCCAGTAGTCCTTGGACAGGTGGGACTGAAGCTTTCTTT,CASSPWTGGTEAFF
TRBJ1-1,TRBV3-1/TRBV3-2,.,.,TGTGCCAGCAGCCAAGTCCTCACTGAAGCTTTCTTT,CASSQVLTEAFF
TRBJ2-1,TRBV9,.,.,TGTGCCAGCAGGTCTAGATCGGGTTACAATGAGCAGTTCTTC,CASRSRSGYNEQFF
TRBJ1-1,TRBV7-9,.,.,TGTGCCAGCACCATTCCCGGTGGGAACACTGAAGCTTTCTTT,CASTIPGGNTEAFF
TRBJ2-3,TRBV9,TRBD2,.,TGTGCCAGCAGCCTCCGACTAGCGGGAGGCACAGATACGCAGTATTTT,CASSLRLAGGTDTQYF
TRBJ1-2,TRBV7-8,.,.,TGTGCCAGCAGCTGGGGGGGTACTCGTAACTATGGCTACACCTTC,CASSWGGTRNYGYTF
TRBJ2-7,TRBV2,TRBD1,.,TGTGCCAGCAGTGGGGACAGGGGTTCCTACGAGCAGTACTTC,CASSGDRGSYEQYF
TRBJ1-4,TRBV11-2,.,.,TGTGCCAGCAGCCCGTTGGGGCAGGGCTGGGATGGAGAAAAACTGTTTTTT,CASSPLGQGWDGEKLFF
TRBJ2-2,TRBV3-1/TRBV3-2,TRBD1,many,TGTGCCAGCAGCCGATTTGGACAGGGGACGATCGGGGAGCTGTTTTTT,CASSRFGQGTIGELFF
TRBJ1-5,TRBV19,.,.,TGTGCCAGTAGTACACAGGGTCAGGGTCAGCCCCAGCATTTT,CASSTQGQGQPQHF
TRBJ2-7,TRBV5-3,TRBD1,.,TGTGCCAGAAGCTTGGGACAGGGGGACTACGAGCAGTACTTC,CARSLGQGDYEQYF
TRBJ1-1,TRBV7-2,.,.,TGTGCCAGCAGCTTAGTGCGGGGAGGGGCTGAAGCTTTCTTT,CASSLVRGGAEAFF
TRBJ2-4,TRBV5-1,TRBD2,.,TGCGCCAGCAGCTTGGAAGCGGGAGGCCCCGAGGGCATTCAGTACTTC,CASSLEAGGPEGIQYF
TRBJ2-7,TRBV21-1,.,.,TGTGCCAGCAGCCTTCCAGGACAGGGGCTCTACGAGCAGTACTTC,CASSLPGQGLYEQYF
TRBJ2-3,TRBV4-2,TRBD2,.,TGTGCCAGCAGCACCGACCGATCAGCGGGGTTCCCAGATACGCAGTATTTT,CASSTDRSAGFPDTQYF
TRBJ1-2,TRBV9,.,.,TGTGCCAGCAGCGCACAGGGAAAGTATGGCTACACCTTC,CASSAQGKYGYTF
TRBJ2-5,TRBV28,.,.,TGTGCCAGCAGGACAGGTGGGGAAGAGACCCAGTACTTC,CASRTGGEETQYF
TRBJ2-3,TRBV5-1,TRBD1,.,TGCGCCAGCAGCCCTGGGACAGCTCCCGCAGATACGCAGTATTTT,CASSPGTAPADTQYF
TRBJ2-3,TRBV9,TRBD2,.,TGTGCCAGCAGCGTGGGACTAGCGGGAGGAAGAGATACGCAGTATTTT,CASSVGLAGGRDTQYF
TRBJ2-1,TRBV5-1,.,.,TGCGCCAGCAGCTCGCTAATCAATGAGCAGTTCTTC,CASSSLINEQFF
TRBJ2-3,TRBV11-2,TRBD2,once,TGTGCCAGCAGTCTTTCCGGGACTAGGGCAGATACGCAGTATTTT,CASSLSGTRADTQYF
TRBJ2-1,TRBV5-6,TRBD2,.,TGTGCCAGCAGCCCCGGGAGGGGTCACTACAATGAGCAGTTCTTC,CASSPGRGHYNEQFF
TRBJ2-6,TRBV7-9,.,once,TGTGTCACCAGCCAGGACTCTGGGGCCAACGTCCTGACTTTC,CVTSQDSGANVLTF
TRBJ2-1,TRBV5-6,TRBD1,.,TGTGCCAGCACCCTCACAGGACAGGGGGCTCGGAATGAGCAGTTCTTC,CASTLTGQGARNEQFF
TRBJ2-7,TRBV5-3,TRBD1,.,TGTGCCAGAAGCTTGGGGACAGGGACCAACTCCTACGAGCAGTACTTC,CARSLGTGTNSYEQYF
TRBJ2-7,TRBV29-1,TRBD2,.,TGCAGCGTTGGGGGCCAGCGGGAGGGCTTCTCCCAGTACGAGCAGTACTTC,CSVGGQREGFSQYEQYF
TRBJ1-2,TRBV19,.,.,TGTGCCAGTAGGGGGGGGACGGGCTATGGCTACACCTTC,CASRGGTGYGYTF
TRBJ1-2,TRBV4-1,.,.,TGCGCCAGCAGCCACTTACAAGCGTACGACTATGGCTACACCTTC,CASSHLQAYDYGYTF
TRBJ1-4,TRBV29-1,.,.,TGCAGCGTTGGAACAGGGCATGAAAAACTGTTTTTT,CSVGTGHEKLFF
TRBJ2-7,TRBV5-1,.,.,TGCGCCAGCAGCATCACTTGGGGTGTGGGAGGTGGCGAGCAGTACTTC,CASSITWGVGGGEQYF
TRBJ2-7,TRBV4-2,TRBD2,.,TGTGCCAGCAGCCAAGATTGGGGCGCTAGCGGCCCGAGCAGCTCCTACGAGCAGTACTTC,CASSQDWGASGPSSSYEQYF
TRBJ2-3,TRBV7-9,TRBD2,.,TGTGCCAGCAGCCCTAGCGGGATGACAGATACGCAGTATTTT,CASSPSGMTDTQYF
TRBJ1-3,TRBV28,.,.,TGTGCCAGCAGTCCCCTCGGACAGCCGAACTCTGGAAACACCATATATTTT,CASSPLGQPNSGNTIYF
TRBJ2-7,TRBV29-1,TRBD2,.,TGCAGCGTCTTTATGACTAGCGGGAGCTACGAGCAGTACTTC,CSVFMTSGSYEQYF
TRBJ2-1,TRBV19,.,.,TGTGCCAGTAGTATAGATTGGGGCGAGTCGTACAATGAGCAGTTCTTC,CASSIDWGESYNEQFF
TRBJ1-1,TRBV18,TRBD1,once,TGTGCCAGCTCACCCCAGGGACAGGTGAACACTGAAGCTTTCTTT,CASSPQGQVNTEAFF
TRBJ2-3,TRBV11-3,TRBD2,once,TGTGCCAGCAGCTCTGGGATAGCGGGGGCAGATACGCAGTATTTT,CASSSGIAGADTQYF
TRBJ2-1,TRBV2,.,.,TGTGCCAGCAGTGAAGACGGTTACAATGAGCAGTTCTTC,CASSEDGYNEQFF
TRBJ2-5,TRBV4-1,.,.,TGCGCCAGCAGCCAAGATTTCCCACAGGGCCAAGAGACCCAGTACTTC,CASSQDFPQGQETQYF
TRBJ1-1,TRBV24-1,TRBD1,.,TGTGCCACCAGTGACCCCGGGACAGGAAACACTGAAGCTTTCTTT,CATSDPGTGNTEAFF
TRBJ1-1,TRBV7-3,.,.,TGTGCCAGCAGCTTAACGTTTACGCAGGGCGGGAACACTGAAGCTTTCTTT,CASSLTFTQGGNTEAFF
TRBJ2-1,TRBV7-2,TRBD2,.,TGTGCCAGCAGCTTAGGCGGACTAGCGGGAGGGGTCAATGAGCAGTTCTTC,CASSLGGLAGGVNEQFF
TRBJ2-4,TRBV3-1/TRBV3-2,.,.,TGTGCCAGCAGCCAAGTGGGGCTATCAGCCAAAAACATTCAGTACTTC,CASSQVGLSAKNIQYF
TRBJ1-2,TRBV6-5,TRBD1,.,TGTGCCAGCAGTTCGGACAGGGGGGGCTATGGCTACACCTTC,CASSSDRGGYGYTF
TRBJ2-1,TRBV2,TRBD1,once,TGTGCCAGCACCGGGACAGGGGACTCTTACAATGAGCAGTTCTTC,CASTGTGDSYNEQFF
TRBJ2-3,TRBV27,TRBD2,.,TGTGCCAGCAGCCCCAGACTAGCGGGCTCTCCAGATACGCAGTATTTT,CASSPRLAGSPDTQYF
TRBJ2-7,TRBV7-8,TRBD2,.,TGTGCCAGCAGCTCGCTTCCGGGACTAGCGTACGAGCAGTACTTC,CASSSLPGLAYEQYF